This entry lists 15 T cell receptor beta chains sequenced from one sample in a study of blood T cells in healthy people across ages. Through a sample-barcoded 5' primer and a J-beta primer mix, a second PCR was run for 7 to 11 cycles. TCRdb re-called the 5' RACE reads with MiXCR, one entry per CDR3 protein. The sample records 650,000 to 800,000 distinct CDR3 sequences, under 45% being singletons. Sequencing was done on a sample of blood. The receptor source for this set is a man in his fifties or sixties in good health.

In its sample, this clonotype was seen a few times. The chain links TRBV10-3 to TRBJ2-7; 10 bases line up with TRBD1. Germline CDR1 ENHRY, CDR2 SYGVKD. The CDR3 consists of 14 residues. J gave up 0 bases and V 8 bases, and 4 bases lay outside the gene matches. Here the CDR3 DNA reads TGTGCCATCGGGGGACAGGGGAGCTCCTACGAGCAGTACTTC. It translates to CAIGGQGSSYEQYF.

There are a few counts of this clonotype. The J gene is TRBJ1-5, the V gene TRBV28; the match to TRBD1 covers 9 bases. V dropped 2 bases and J dropped 14; count of bases not matched to a gene: 7. The germline gives CDR1 MDHEN, CDR2 SYDVKM. The CDR3 has 13 residues. This chain's CDR3 is CASSLGTGPSKHF. The CDR3, as DNA: TGTGCCAGCAGTTTAGGGACAGGGCCTTCCAAGCATTTT.

This clonotype occurred once. This chain joins TRBV11-2 and TRBJ2-1; tentatively, D is TRBD1 (5 bases). The germline V gene encodes CDR1 SGHAT and CDR2 FQNNGV. The ends were cut back, 5 bases at V and 12 bases at J, with 17 bases in the middle. The length of the CDR3 is 13 residues. As DNA, the CDR3 is TGTGCCAGCAGCAATGGGGCCCAATGGGGGCAGTTCTTC. It encodes CASSNGAQWGQFF. Drawing the rest from reference TRBV11-2 and TRBJ2-1, the complete variable domain is EAGVAQSPRYKIIEKRQSVAFWCNPISGHATLYWYQQILGQGPKLLIQFQNNGVVDDSQLPKDRFSAERLKGVDSTLKIQPAKLEDSAVYLCASSNGAQWGQFFGPGTRLTVL.

This clonotype was detected only a few times. The chain recombines TRBV20-1 with TRBJ2-7; TRBD2 matches 10 bases. The CDR3 spans 16 residues. V lost 0 bases and J lost 0; bases outside the gene matches: 5. Per germline, CDR1 DFQATT and CDR2 SNEGSKA (reference sequence). CDR3 in amino acids: CSARDPSGGSSYEQYF. The CDR3 region has the DNA TGCAGTGCTAGAGACCCTAGCGGGGGAAGCTCCTACGAGCAGTACTTC.

This clonotype was seen more than once but under ten times. This chain joins TRBV7-3 and TRBJ2-1, with D tentatively TRBD2 (5 bases). CDR3 length: 14 residues. CDR1 is SGHTA and CDR2 is FQGTGA in the germline V gene. V lost 4 bases and J 5 bases, leaving 12 bases between the germline ends. The CDR3 protein is CASSSYGLDNEQFF. CDR3 sequence (DNA): TGTGCCAGCAGCTCATATGGACTGGACAATGAGCAGTTCTTC.

The chain has TRBV29-1 and TRBJ2-1; TRBD2 aligns across 12 bases. Looked up from germline, CDR1 is SQVTM and CDR2 is ANQGSEA. This CDR3 is built from 15 residues. V shed 6 bases and J 9 bases; nucleotides not matched to a gene: 12. The CDR3 sequence is CSVMLSSGGAGEQFF. Here the CDR3 DNA reads TGCAGCGTAATGTTGTCTAGCGGGGGGGCCGGTGAGCAGTTCTTC.

As concerns this clonotype: Compared with germline, one end of the junction differs, possibly owing to a read error. The V gene is TRBV12-3 or TRBV12-4, the J gene TRBJ2-4, with TRBD2 matching over 11 bases. This CDR3 contains 16 residues. In nucleotides, the CDR3 is TGTGCCAGCAGTGACAGTAGCGGGGGGGTGAGAAACACTCAGTACTTC. Translated, it gives CASSDSSGGVRNTQYF.

The V call is TRBV10-3, the J call TRBJ2-3; 8 bases are a match to TRBD1. V lost 6 bases and J lost 1; bases outside the gene matches: 6. The CDR3 has 15 amino acids. In germline, CDR1 is ENHRY, CDR2 SYGVKD. DNA of the CDR3: TGTGCCATCAGCCGGGCGGGACAGGGCACAGATACGCAGTATTTT. Its translation is CAISRAGQGTDTQYF.

The chain couples TRBV5-1 to TRBJ2-1; perhaps TRBD2 as D (6 bases). This CDR3 is 19 amino acids long. CDR1 and CDR2 (germline): SGHRS, YFSETQ. Trimming removed 6 bases at V and 0 bases at J, with 25 bases between. In nucleotides, the CDR3 is TGCGCCAGCATCCCTCGGGCTAGCGCGAATACCCACTCCTACAATGAGCAGTTCTTC. It is translated as CASIPRASANTHSYNEQFF.

The rearrangement joins TRBV6-5 to TRBJ1-5, with TRBD1 identical over 7 bases. The germline gives CDR1 MNHEY, CDR2 SVGAGI. The CDR3 runs to 15 residues. Trimming cost V 2 bases and J 1 base; bases outside gene matches: 2. The CDR3 sequence: CASSYLGQSNQPQHF. The CDR3 nucleotides are TGTGCCAGCAGTTACCTGGGACAGAGCAATCAGCCCCAGCATTTT.

The chain couples TRBV20-1 to TRBJ1-2; possibly TRBD1 for D (5 bases). Germline CDR1 reads DFQATT; CDR2 reads SNEGSKA (reference sequence). The V end was cut by 3 bases, the J end by 6 bases, with 17 bases between. This CDR3 has 14 amino acids. This CDR3 reads CSASTGRRENGYTF. The CDR3 DNA sequence: TGCAGTGCTAGCACAGGTCGTCGAGAGAATGGCTACACCTTC.

This clonotype occurred a few times. The chain uses TRBV7-2 and TRBJ2-2; 12 bases line up with TRBD1. The CDR3 consists of 15 residues. Germline CDR1 SGHTA, CDR2 FQGNSA. The ends lost 5 bases at V and 9 bases at J; junction bases unmatched: 7. The chain's CDR3 is CASSSPGQGARELFF. In DNA, the CDR3 is TGTGCCAGCAGCAGTCCGGGACAGGGGGCTCGGGAGCTGTTTTTT.

The chain's CDR3 is CSARRQGAYEQYF. The CDR3 DNA is TGCAGTGCTAGAAGACAGGGGGCCTACGAGCAGTACTTC. V gene TRBV20-1 combines with J gene TRBJ2-7, with 9 bases that match TRBD1. The length of the CDR3 is 13 residues. Germline CDR1 and CDR2: DFQATT and SNEGSKA (reference sequence). Losses at the gene ends were 2 bases for V and 2 bases for J; bases not matched to a gene: 1.

This clonotype was detected only once. The V and J genes are TRBV9 and TRBJ2-7, with D tentatively TRBD2 (6 bases). CDR3 length: 12 residues. The V gene's germline CDR1 is SGDLS and CDR2 YYNGEE. Trimming cost V 10 bases and J 0 bases, with 11 bases left between them. The CDR3 loop reads CAAGTDSYEQYF. CDR3 DNA sequence: TGTGCCGCGGGGACGGACTCCTACGAGCAGTACTTC.

This clonotype has only a few counts. The chain joins TRBV6-2 or TRBV6-3 to TRBJ2-7; D gene uncertain. Germline V CDR1 and CDR2: MNHEY, SVGEGT. The CDR3 is made up of 15 amino acids. Between the trimmed V and J ends, which lost 2 bases and 2 bases, there was a span of 13 bases. Here the CDR3 DNA reads TGTGCCAGCAGTTACGGGGTTGTGGGGACCTACGAGCAGTACTTC. Translating it yields CASSYGVVGTYEQYF.